Presented here are 10 T cell receptor beta chains from one specimen sequenced in a study of T-cell memory formation after mild COVID-19. TCRdb redid the calling of the 5' RACE reads with MiXCR, one entry per CDR3 protein. The table lists under 300,000 distinct CDR3 sequences, around 8% of them singletons, with 20% to 25% in the top ten. Sequencing used PBMCs or a T cell subset sorted from them (not recorded which). Every receptor here comes from a man younger than 30 who had mild COVID-19 (a few samples of this study predate the infection). Cell type and time point are not known.

Ten or more counts support this clonotype. The V gene is TRBV28, the J gene TRBJ1-2; D unresolved. V was trimmed by 6 bases and J by 2 bases, leaving 4 bases between them. Per germline, CDR1 MDHEN and CDR2 SYDVKM. This CDR3 region has 11 residues. For the CDR3, the DNA is TGTGCCAGCAGGGAGAACTATGGCTACACCTTC. Its protein product is CASRENYGYTF.

This clonotype was recorded a few times. This chain joins TRBV5-1 and TRBJ2-3, with 8 bases aligning to TRBD2. The CDR3 is 16 residues long. With V trimmed by 3 bases and J by 2 bases, 8 bases remained unmatched. In germline, CDR1 is SGHRS, CDR2 YFSETQ. CDR3 sequence (DNA): TGCGCCAGCAGCTCCCTCAGCGGGAGACTCACAGATACGCAGTATTTT. This encodes CASSSLSGRLTDTQYF.

The chain employs TRBV18 and TRBJ1-6, with unresolved D. Between the trimmed V and J ends, which lost 2 bases and 3 bases, there was a span of 5 bases. The germline V gene encodes CDR1 KGHSH and CDR2 LQKENI. This CDR3 region has 14 residues. CDR3 amino acids: CASSPAGYNSPLHF. The CDR3 coding sequence is TGTGCCAGCTCACCAGCAGGCTATAATTCACCCCTCCACTTT.

This clonotype has at least ten counts. The genes are TRBV6-5 and TRBJ2-1; D uncertain. With 5 bases removed from V and 9 bases from J, the gap between germline ends came to 11 bases. This CDR3 region has 12 residues. Germline V CDR1 and CDR2: MNHEY, SVGAGI. The CDR3 region is CASSAKPLEQFF. The CDR3 region has the DNA TGTGCCAGCAGTGCGAAGCCCCTTGAGCAGTTCTTC.

This clonotype showed up just once. The genes are TRBV6-6 and TRBJ1-2, with D perhaps TRBD1 (5 bases). This CDR3 is 15 amino acids long. Germline lookup yields CDR1 MNHNY and CDR2 SVGAGI (reference sequence). The germline V and J ends were trimmed by 0 bases and 8 bases, with 16 bases remaining between them. DNA of the CDR3: TGTGCCAGCAGTTACTCGAGAAATCAGGGAGAAGGCTACACCTTC. Translated: CASSYSRNQGEGYTF.

The J gene is TRBJ1-1, the V gene TRBV18; TRBD1 agrees at 7 bases. CDR1 is KGHSH and CDR2 is LQKENI in the germline V gene. The CDR3 sequence is 17 residues long. Losses at the gene ends were 3 bases for V and 7 bases for J; bases not matched to a gene: 17. The CDR3 reads CASSPTGFAFNGFEAFF. As DNA, the CDR3 is TGTGCCAGCTCACCGACAGGGTTCGCTTTTAACGGGTTTGAAGCTTTCTTT.

This clonotype occurred many times. This chain uses TRBV7-6 with TRBJ2-1; D is tentatively TRBD1 or TRBD2 (5 bases each). The germline V gene encodes CDR1 SGHVS and CDR2 FNYEAQ. Trimming removed 3 bases from V and 2 bases from J, with 11 bases in between. The CDR3 loop spans 15 amino acids. The CDR3 nucleotides read TGTGCCAGCAGCTTTGCCGGGGCGCCCTACAATGAGCAGTTCTTC. Its protein is CASSFAGAPYNEQFF.

This clonotype came up many times. The chain combines TRBV28 with TRBJ1-3; TRBD1 agrees at 10 bases. This CDR3 contains 16 residues. Germline CDR1 is MDHEN and CDR2 is SYDVKM. V lost 5 bases, J lost 4 bases, and 8 bases stayed unmatched. In DNA form, the CDR3 reads TGTGCCAGCAGTCAGCCGGGACAGGGGACCGGAAACACCATATATTTT. It specifies CASSQPGQGTGNTIYF.

This clonotype came up a few times. The CDR3 here is CSVESGWEQFF. The CDR3 DNA follows: TGCAGCGTTGAAAGCGGGTGGGAGCAGTTCTTC. The gene calls are TRBV29-1 and TRBJ2-1; D is possibly TRBD2 (6 bases). Per germline, CDR1 SQVTM and CDR2 ANQGSEA. Trimming shortened V by 2 bases and J by 10 bases, and 9 bases separated the two germline ends. This CDR3 spans 11 amino acids.

This clonotype was recorded at least ten times. The gene calls are TRBV5-1 and TRBJ2-1, with 8 nucleotides matching TRBD1. V lost 1 base, J lost 9 bases, and 3 bases stayed unmatched. This CDR3 comprises 13 residues. Germline V gene sequence: CDR1 SGHRS, CDR2 YFSETQ. In DNA form, the CDR3 reads TGCGCCAGCAGCTTGCAGGGGGCCCCTGAGCAGTTCTTC. Translated: CASSLQGAPEQFF.